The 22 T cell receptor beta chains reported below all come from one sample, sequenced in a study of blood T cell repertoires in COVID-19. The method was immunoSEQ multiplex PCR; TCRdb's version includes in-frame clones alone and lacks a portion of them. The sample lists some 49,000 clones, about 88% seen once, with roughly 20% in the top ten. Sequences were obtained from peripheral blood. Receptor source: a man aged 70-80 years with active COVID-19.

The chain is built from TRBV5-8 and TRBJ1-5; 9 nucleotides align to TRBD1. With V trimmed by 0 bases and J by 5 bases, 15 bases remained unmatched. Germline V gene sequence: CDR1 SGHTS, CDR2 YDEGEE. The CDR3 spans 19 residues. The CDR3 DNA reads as TGTGCCAGCAGCTTGGCCCAGGGGACAGGGCCCTTAAGGGATCAGCCCCAGCATTTT. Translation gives CASSLAQGTGPLRDQPQHF.

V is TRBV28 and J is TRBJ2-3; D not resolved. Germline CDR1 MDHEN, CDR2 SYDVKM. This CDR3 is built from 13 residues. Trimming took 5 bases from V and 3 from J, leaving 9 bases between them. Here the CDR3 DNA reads TGTGCCAGCAGTCTTCCCGTGACAGATACGCAGTATTTT. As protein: CASSLPVTDTQYF.

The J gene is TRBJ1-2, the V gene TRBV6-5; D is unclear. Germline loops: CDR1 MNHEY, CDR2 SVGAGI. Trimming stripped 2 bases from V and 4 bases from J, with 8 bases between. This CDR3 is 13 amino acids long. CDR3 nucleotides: TGTGCCAGCAGTTACGGGAGAGCCTATGGCTACACCTTC. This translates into CASSYGRAYGYTF.

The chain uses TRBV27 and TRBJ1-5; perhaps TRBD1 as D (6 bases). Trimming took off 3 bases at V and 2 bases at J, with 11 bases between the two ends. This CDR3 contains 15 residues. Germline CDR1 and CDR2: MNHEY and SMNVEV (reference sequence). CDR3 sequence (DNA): TGTGCCAGCAGTTTCGCGGGGGGCGGCAATCAGCCCCAGCATTTT. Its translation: CASSFAGGGNQPQHF.

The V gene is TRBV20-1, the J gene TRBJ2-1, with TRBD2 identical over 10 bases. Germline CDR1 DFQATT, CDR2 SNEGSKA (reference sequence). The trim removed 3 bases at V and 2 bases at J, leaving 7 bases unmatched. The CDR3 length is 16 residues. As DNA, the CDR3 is TGCAGTGCTAGTGGGGCGAGCGGGGGGGCCTACAATGAGCAGTTCTTC. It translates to CSASGASGGAYNEQFF.

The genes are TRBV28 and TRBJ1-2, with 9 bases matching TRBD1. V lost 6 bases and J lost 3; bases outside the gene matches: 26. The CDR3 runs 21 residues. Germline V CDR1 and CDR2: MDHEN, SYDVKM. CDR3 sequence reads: CASSLPSSTGGGLGSHYGYTF. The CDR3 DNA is TGTGCCAGCAGCTTACCTTCTTCGACAGGGGGTGGGCTCGGGTCACACTATGGCTACACCTTC.

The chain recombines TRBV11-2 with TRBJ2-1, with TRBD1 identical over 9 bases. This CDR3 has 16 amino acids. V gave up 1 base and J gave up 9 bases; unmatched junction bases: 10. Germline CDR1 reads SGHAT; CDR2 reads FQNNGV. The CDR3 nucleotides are TGTGCCAGCAGCTTAGGTTTACGGGACAGGGATAGTGAGCAGTTCTTC. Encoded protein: CASSLGLRDRDSEQFF. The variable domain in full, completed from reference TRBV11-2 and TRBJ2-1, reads EAGVAQSPRYKIIEKRQSVAFWCNPISGHATLYWYQQILGQGPKLLIQFQNNGVVDDSQLPKDRFSAERLKGVDSTLKIQPAKLEDSAVYLCASSLGLRDRDSEQFFGPGTRLTVL.

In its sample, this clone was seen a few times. This CDR3 is CASSVWGLGLNEQFF. The DNA of the CDR3 is TGTGCCAGCAGCGTCTGGGGACTAGGTTTAAATGAGCAGTTCTTC. The chain recombines TRBV9 with TRBJ2-1; TRBD2 agrees at 8 bases. V was pared by 2 bases and J by 7 bases, with 8 bases of the junction left unmatched. Per the germline V gene, CDR1 is SGDLS and CDR2 is YYNGEE. This CDR3 has 15 amino acids.

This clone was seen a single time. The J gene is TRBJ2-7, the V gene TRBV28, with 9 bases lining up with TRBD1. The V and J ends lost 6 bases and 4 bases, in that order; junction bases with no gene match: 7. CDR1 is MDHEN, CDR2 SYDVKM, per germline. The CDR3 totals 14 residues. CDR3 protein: CASRRTGEKYEQYF. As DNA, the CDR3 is TGTGCCAGCAGACGGACAGGGGAGAAATACGAGCAGTACTTC.

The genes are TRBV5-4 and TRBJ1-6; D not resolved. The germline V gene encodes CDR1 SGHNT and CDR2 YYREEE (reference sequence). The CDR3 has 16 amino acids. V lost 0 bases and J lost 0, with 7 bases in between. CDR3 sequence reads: CASSLAGSSYNSPLHF. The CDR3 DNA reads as TGTGCCAGCAGCTTGGCCGGGAGCTCCTATAATTCACCCCTCCACTTT.

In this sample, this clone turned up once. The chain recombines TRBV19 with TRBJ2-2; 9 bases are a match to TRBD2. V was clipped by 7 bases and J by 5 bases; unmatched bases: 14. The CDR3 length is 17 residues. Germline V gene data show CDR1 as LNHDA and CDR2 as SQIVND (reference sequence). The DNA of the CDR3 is TGTGCCAGTACCAACAATTTAGCGGGAGTCATGACCGGGGAGCTGTTTTTT. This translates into CASTNNLAGVMTGELFF.

CDR3 protein: CASSRGEGQGGNQPQHF. In DNA form, the CDR3 reads TGTGCCAGCAGCCGCGGGGAAGGACAGGGGGGCAATCAGCCCCAGCATTTT. The V call is TRBV21-1, the J call TRBJ1-5; TRBD1, the table's D call, lacks a check against the DNA. TRBV21-1 is shown as a pseudogene. This CDR3 has 17 residues.

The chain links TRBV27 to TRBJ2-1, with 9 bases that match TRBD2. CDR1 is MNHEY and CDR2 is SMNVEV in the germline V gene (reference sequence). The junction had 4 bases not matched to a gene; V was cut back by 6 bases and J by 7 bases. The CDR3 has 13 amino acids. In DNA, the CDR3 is TGTGCCAGCAGACGAGCGGGGGGTAATGAGCAGTTCTTC. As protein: CASRRAGGNEQFF.

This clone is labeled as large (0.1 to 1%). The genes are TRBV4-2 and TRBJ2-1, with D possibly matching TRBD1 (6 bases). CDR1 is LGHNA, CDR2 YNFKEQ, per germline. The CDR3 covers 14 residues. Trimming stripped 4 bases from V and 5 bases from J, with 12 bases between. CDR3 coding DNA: TGTGCCAGCAGCCCCCCAGGACAGAACAATGAGCAGTTCTTC. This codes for CASSPPGQNNEQFF.

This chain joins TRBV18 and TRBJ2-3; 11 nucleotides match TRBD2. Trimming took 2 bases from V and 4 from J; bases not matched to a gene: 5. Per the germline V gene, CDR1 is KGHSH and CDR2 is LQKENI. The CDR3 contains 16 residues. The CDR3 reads CASSPVAGGPADTQYF. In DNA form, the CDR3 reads TGTGCCAGCTCACCAGTAGCGGGAGGGCCGGCAGATACGCAGTATTTT.

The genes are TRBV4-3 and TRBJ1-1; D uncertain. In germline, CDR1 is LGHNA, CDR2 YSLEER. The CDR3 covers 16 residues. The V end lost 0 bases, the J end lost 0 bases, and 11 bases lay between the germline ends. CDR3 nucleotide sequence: TGCGCCAGCAGCCAAGACACGGGTTACATGAACACTGAAGCTTTCTTT. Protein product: CASSQDTGYMNTEAFF.

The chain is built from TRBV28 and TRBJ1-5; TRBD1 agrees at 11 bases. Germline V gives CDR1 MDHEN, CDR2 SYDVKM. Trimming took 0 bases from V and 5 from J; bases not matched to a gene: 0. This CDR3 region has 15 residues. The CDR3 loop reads CASSLWDRGHQPQHF. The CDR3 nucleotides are TGTGCCAGCAGTTTATGGGACAGGGGGCATCAGCCCCAGCATTTT.

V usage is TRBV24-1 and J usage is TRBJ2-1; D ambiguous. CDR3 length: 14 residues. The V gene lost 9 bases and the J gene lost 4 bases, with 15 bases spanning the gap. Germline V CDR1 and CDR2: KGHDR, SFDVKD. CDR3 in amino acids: CATQNQAKYNEQFF. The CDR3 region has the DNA TGTGCCACCCAAAACCAGGCAAAATACAATGAGCAGTTCTTC.

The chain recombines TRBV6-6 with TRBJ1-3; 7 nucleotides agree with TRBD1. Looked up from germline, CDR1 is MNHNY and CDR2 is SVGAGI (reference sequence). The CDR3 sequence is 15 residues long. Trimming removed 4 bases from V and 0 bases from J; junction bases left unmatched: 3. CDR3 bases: TGTGCCAGCAGTTTAACAGGGGACTCTGGAAACACCATATATTTT. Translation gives CASSLTGDSGNTIYF.

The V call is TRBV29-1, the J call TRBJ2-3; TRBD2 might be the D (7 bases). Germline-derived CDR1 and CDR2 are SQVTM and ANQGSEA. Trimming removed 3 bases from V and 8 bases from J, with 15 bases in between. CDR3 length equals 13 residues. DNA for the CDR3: TGCAGCGTTGATTCCAGGGGAGGGGGTACGCAGTATTTT. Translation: CSVDSRGGGTQYF.

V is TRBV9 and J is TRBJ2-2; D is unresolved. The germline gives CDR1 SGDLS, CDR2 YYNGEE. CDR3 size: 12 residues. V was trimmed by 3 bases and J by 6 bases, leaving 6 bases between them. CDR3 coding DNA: TGTGCCAGCAGCGACTATCCCGGGGAGCTGTTTTTT. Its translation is CASSDYPGELFF.

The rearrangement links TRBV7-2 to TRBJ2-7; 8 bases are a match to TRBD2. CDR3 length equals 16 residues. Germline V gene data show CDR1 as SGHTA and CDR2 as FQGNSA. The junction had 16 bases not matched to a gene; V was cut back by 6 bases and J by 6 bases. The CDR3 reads CASRPDGGTRSGEQYF. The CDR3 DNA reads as TGTGCCAGCAGGCCTGATGGTGGGACTAGATCGGGCGAGCAGTACTTC.